Each of the 3 T cell receptor beta chains below was sequenced from the same sample in a study of identical twins. TCRdb reanalysed the 5' RACE reads using MiXCR and keeps one entry per CDR3 protein. The sample has 1,800,000 or so distinct CDR3 sequences; under 35% are singletons. The sample was cord blood. These receptors originate from a newborn girl in good health.

The rearrangement uses TRBV20-1 and TRBJ2-5; 7 bases are shared with TRBD2. Germline assignment: CDR1 DFQATT and CDR2 SNEGSKA (reference sequence). The V gene end was trimmed by 3 bases and the J gene end by 11 bases; junction bases not matched to a gene: 21. CDR3 length: 16 residues. The chain's CDR3 is CSASRSVAGGNLEQYF. The CDR3 DNA reads TGCAGTGCTAGTAGGTCGGTAGCGGGTGGTAACCTTGAGCAGTACTTC.

The genes are TRBV25-1 and TRBJ2-1; D possibly corresponds to TRBD2 (7 bases). CDR1 and CDR2 (germline): MGHDK, SYGVNS. The CDR3 covers 16 residues. The V gene lost 1 base and the J gene lost 4 bases, with 14 bases spanning the gap. CDR3 sequence: CASSELSAGAYNEQFF. In DNA form, the CDR3 reads TGTGCCAGCAGTGAATTGTCGGCGGGGGCTTACAATGAGCAGTTCTTC. Full variable domain (outside the CDR3, taken from reference TRBV25-1 and TRBJ2-1): EADIYQTPRYLVIGTGKKITLECSQTMGHDKMYWYQQDPGMELHLIHYSYGVNSTEKGDLSSESTVSRIRTEHFPLTLESARPSHTSQYLCASSELSAGAYNEQFFGPGTRLTVL.

Remarks on this clonotype: A much bigger clone sits one base away, suggesting this may be a read error. The rearrangement links TRBV6-2 or TRBV6-3 to TRBJ2-1; D uncertain. Germline V CDR1 and CDR2: MNHEY, SVGEGT. The CDR3 is 16 residues long. The CDR3: CASSPRHYSSYNERFF. The CDR3 nucleotides read TGTGCCAGCAGTCCCCGACACTACAGCTCCTACAATGAGCGGTTCTTC.